This passage covers 12 T cell receptor beta chains from one sample sequenced in a study of T cell repertoires in cytomegalovirus infection. TCRdb re-analysed the reads in MiXCR, keeping a single row per CDR3 protein. The repertoire consists of fewer than 550,000 distinct CDR3 sequences, with 15% to 20% occurring once and the leading ten covering about 24%. The sequencing sample was made of CD8+ T cells from PBMCs. Receptor source: a human donor in good health (CMV status not recorded). Some clones in this sample may be carry-over from other donors' samples.

This clonotype has at least ten counts. The J gene is TRBJ2-5, the V gene TRBV7-7; no clear D gene. Deletions cut 2 bases from V and 5 bases from J, with 6 bases between. Germline V gene data show CDR1 as SSHAT and CDR2 as FNYEAQ (reference sequence). The CDR3 extends over 12 amino acids. This CDR3 reads CASSLPGETQYF. CDR3 nucleotides: TGTGCCAGCAGCTTACCTGGTGAGACCCAGTACTTC.

This clonotype was recorded at least ten times. The J gene is TRBJ2-1, the V gene TRBV24-1; 7 bases are a match to TRBD2. Germline loops: CDR1 KGHDR, CDR2 SFDVKD. The junction had 9 bases not matched to a gene; V was cut back by 2 bases and J by 6 bases. The CDR3 is made up of 16 amino acids. CDR3 bases: TGTGCCACCAGTGATTCGAGGCGGGAGAAAGTCAATGAGCAGTTCTTC. Protein: CATSDSRREKVNEQFF.

Comments on this clonotype: This may be a read error: a much more frequent sequence differs by one nucleotide. This chain connects TRBV27 to TRBJ1-1; possible D gene TRBD1, 5 bases. The V gene's germline CDR1 is MNHEY and CDR2 SMNVEV (reference sequence). The CDR3 covers 15 residues. The CDR3 loop reads CASSPLTGVGTEALF. The CDR3 bases are TGTGCCAGCAGTCCTTTGACGGGGGTAGGAACTGAAGCTTTATTT.

This chain uses TRBV6-5 with TRBJ2-7, with D perhaps TRBD1 (5 bases). The length of the CDR3 is 13 residues. V was trimmed by 6 bases and J by 3 bases, leaving 12 bases between them. In germline, CDR1 is MNHEY, CDR2 SVGAGI. CDR3 in DNA: TGTGCCAGCAGGCAGGGCAGGGACTACGAGCAGTACTTC. This gives the protein CASRQGRDYEQYF.

In this sample, this clonotype turned up a few times. The chain joins TRBV5-6 to TRBJ2-7, with D uncertain. Per germline, CDR1 SGHDT and CDR2 YYEEEE. The CDR3 is 15 amino acids. Trimming removed 2 bases at V and 2 bases at J, with 14 bases between. The CDR3 here is CASSFSSSFTYEQYF. In DNA form, the CDR3 reads TGTGCCAGCAGCTTCAGTTCTTCCTTTACCTACGAGCAGTACTTC.

The chain employs TRBV28 and TRBJ1-2; TRBD1 agrees at 8 bases. The length of the CDR3 is 13 residues. With V trimmed by 7 bases and J by 5 bases, 6 bases remained unmatched. CDR1 MDHEN and CDR2 SYDVKM come from the germline V gene. The DNA of the CDR3 is TGTGCCAGCAACCTTGACAGGGGATATGGCTACACCTTC. Its protein is CASNLDRGYGYTF.

About this clonotype: Possible read error: a much larger clone is one base away. This sequence joins TRBV28 and TRBJ2-7; 8 bases match TRBD2. The CDR3 length is 16 residues. Germline CDR1 and CDR2: MDHEN and SYDVKM. The CDR3 sequence is CASSGLAGSSSYEHYF. The CDR3, as DNA: TGTGCCAGCAGTGGGTTAGCGGGATCCAGCTCCTACGAGCATTACTTC.

This clonotype has ten or more counts. This chain uses TRBV7-6 with TRBJ2-3, with D hard to call. The CDR3 is 17 amino acids. Germline assignment: CDR1 SGHVS and CDR2 FNYEAQ. Trimming took 1 base from V and 3 from J, leaving 17 bases between them. The CDR3 loop reads CASSLGARLSGTDTQYF. CDR3 sequence (DNA): TGTGCCAGCAGCTTAGGAGCCCGCCTCTCCGGGACAGATACGCAGTATTTT. Drawing the rest from reference TRBV7-6 and TRBJ2-3, the complete variable domain is GAGVSQSPRYKVTKRGQDVALRCDPISGHVSLYWYRQALGQGPEFLTYFNYEAQQDKSGLPNDRFSAERPEGSISTLTIQRTEQRDSAMYRCASSLGARLSGTDTQYFGPGTRLTVL.

This clonotype was seen ten or more times. V gene TRBV12-3 or TRBV12-4 combines with J gene TRBJ1-1, with 12 bases aligning to TRBD1. The ends lost 5 bases at V and 1 base at J; junction bases unmatched: 5. The CDR3 is 16 residues long. DNA for the CDR3: TGTGCCAGCAGTCCGGGACAGGGGGCCTGGAACACTGAAGCTTTCTTT. Translation gives CASSPGQGAWNTEAFF.

This clonotype was recorded at least ten times. This rearrangement joins TRBV7-9 to TRBJ2-5, with D maybe TRBD1 (6 bases). The length of the CDR3 is 17 residues. Germline V gene sequence: CDR1 SEHNR, CDR2 FQNEAQ (reference sequence). Trimming removed 5 bases from V and 4 bases from J, with 23 bases in between. CDR3 sequence (DNA): TGTGCCAGCAGCCACGGTAAAATCGCAGGGGCTAGAGAGACCCAGTACTTC. Amino acids: CASSHGKIAGARETQYF.

Many counts were recorded for this clonotype. The chain couples TRBV6-2 or TRBV6-3 to TRBJ2-3; 11 bases line up with TRBD2. J lost 4 bases, V lost 5 bases, and 8 bases had no gene match. Germline loops: CDR1 MNHEY, CDR2 SVGEGT. CDR3 size: 16 residues. CDR3 region: CASSPLSGRAADTQYF. CDR3 coding DNA: TGTGCCAGCAGTCCACTTAGCGGGAGGGCCGCAGATACGCAGTATTTT.

This clonotype was recorded at least ten times. This chain links TRBV7-9 with TRBJ2-5, with 8 nucleotides matching TRBD2. Looked up from germline, CDR1 is SEHNR and CDR2 is FQNEAQ (reference sequence). This CDR3 has 14 residues. V dropped 5 bases and J dropped 1; count of bases not matched to a gene: 3. The CDR3 DNA sequence: TGTGCCAGCAGCCGTAGCGGGACCCAAGAGACCCAGTACTTC. As protein: CASSRSGTQETQYF.